These 18 T cell receptor beta chains were sequenced from one sample in a study of beta chain features in type 1 diabetes. All of the isolated RNA was reverse transcribed, so expressed TCRB transcripts were sequenced. Produced via immunoSEQ multiplex PCR; TCRdb's table is partial and in-frame only. Here the sample spans 200,000 to 250,000 clones, more than 9% being singletons. Input material: naive CD4+ T cells from blood. The receptors derive from a woman between 18 and 30 years old in good health.

This clone was counted only a few times. V and J are TRBV5-4 and TRBJ1-2; weak D call: TRBD1 (6 bases). CDR3 length: 14 residues. With 1 base removed from V and 6 bases from J, the gap between germline ends came to 13 bases. From germline, CDR1 is SGHNT and CDR2 YYREEE (reference sequence). CDR3 sequence (DNA): TGTGCCAGCAGCTTGAGGGCAGGGGCTAATGGCTACACCTTC. Its protein product is CASSLRAGANGYTF.

The sample holds a few counts of this clone. This rearrangement joins TRBV5-1 to TRBJ2-7, with TRBD1 identical over 9 bases. Germline V gene lookup returns CDR1 SGHRS and CDR2 YFSETQ. The CDR3 is 12 amino acids. The V and J ends lost 8 bases and 3 bases, in that order; junction bases with no gene match: 3. For the CDR3, the DNA is TGCGCCAGTGGGGGACAGGGCTACGAGCAGTACTTC. Translated, it gives CASGGQGYEQYF.

This clone has more than one count but fewer than ten. The chain employs TRBV9 and TRBJ2-2, with a weak D call TRBD2 (5 bases). Per germline, CDR1 SGDLS and CDR2 YYNGEE. With 0 bases removed from V and 0 bases from J, the gap between germline ends came to 9 bases. The CDR3 contains 16 residues. CDR3 in amino acids: CASSVVGLANTGELFF. DNA of the CDR3: TGTGCCAGCAGCGTAGTAGGACTCGCGAACACCGGGGAGCTGTTTTTT.

V is TRBV6-1 and J is TRBJ1-1, with D possibly matching TRBD1 (5 bases). Germline assignment: CDR1 MNHNS and CDR2 SASEGT. The CDR3 loop spans 13 amino acids. The germline V and J ends were trimmed by 8 bases and 5 bases, with 15 bases remaining between them. Written as DNA, the CDR3 is TGTGCCAGCGGGGGACTCCGCTCGACTGAAGCTTTCTTT. This sequence encodes CASGGLRSTEAFF.

This clone turned up a few times. The rearrangement joins TRBV27 to TRBJ1-2; D is undetermined. V was clipped by 6 bases and J by 8 bases, with 16 bases between them. This CDR3 has 13 amino acids. Germline V gene lookup returns CDR1 MNHEY and CDR2 SMNVEV (reference sequence). In DNA, the CDR3 is TGTGCCAGCAGCCTGACTTCGGCTGGAGGCTACACCTTC. It is translated as CASSLTSAGGYTF.

This clone was observed a handful of times. The gene calls are TRBV7-9 and TRBJ2-3, with 7 bases identical to TRBD2. With V trimmed by 4 bases and J by 0 bases, 7 bases remained unmatched. Germline loops: CDR1 SEHNR, CDR2 FQNEAQ (reference sequence). This CDR3 comprises 16 residues. The CDR3 protein is CASSSGLAASTDTQYF. The DNA of the CDR3 is TGTGCCAGCAGCTCCGGGCTAGCGGCTAGCACAGATACGCAGTATTTT.

This clone was detected only a few times. The chain recombines TRBV6-6 with TRBJ1-5, with D perhaps matching TRBD1 (5 bases). CDR1 and CDR2 (germline): MNHNY, SVGAGI (reference sequence). Trimming cost V 5 bases and J 5 bases, with 19 bases left between them. This CDR3 region has 16 residues. CDR3 region: CASSQPYRPGDQPQHF. In DNA form, the CDR3 reads TGTGCCAGCAGTCAACCGTACAGGCCGGGGGATCAGCCCCAGCATTTT.

There are a few counts of this clone. The chain joins TRBV6-5 to TRBJ1-1; no clear D. Germline lookup yields CDR1 MNHEY and CDR2 SVGAGI. The V and J ends lost 6 bases and 0 bases respectively, with 5 bases between them. The CDR3 consists of 12 residues. The CDR3 here is CASRSLNTEAFF. The CDR3 DNA follows: TGTGCCAGCAGGTCCTTGAACACTGAAGCTTTCTTT.

The V gene is TRBV5-6, the J gene TRBJ2-2, with 7 positions matching TRBD2. Trimming removed 4 bases from V and 13 bases from J; junction bases left unmatched: 7. The germline gives CDR1 SGHDT, CDR2 YYEEEE. The CDR3 spans 12 residues. The CDR3 reads CASSIGLDGLFF. DNA for the CDR3: TGTGCCAGCAGCATAGGACTAGACGGGCTGTTTTTT. Based on the CDR3 plus reference TRBV5-6 and TRBJ2-2, the full variable domain is DAGVTQSPTHLIKTRGQQVTLRCSPKSGHDTVSWYQQALGQGPQFIFQYYEEEERQRGNFPDRFSGHQFPNYSSELNVNALLLGDSALYLCASSIGLDGLFFGEGSRLTVL.

The chain couples TRBV19 to TRBJ1-1; D is perhaps TRBD1 (6 bases). Germline-derived CDR1 and CDR2 are LNHDA and SQIVND (reference sequence). The V gene lost 5 bases and the J gene lost 0 bases, with 10 bases spanning the gap. This CDR3 spans 14 amino acids. CDR3 region: CASSATGLNTEAFF. The CDR3 DNA sequence: TGTGCCAGTAGTGCGACAGGTTTGAACACTGAAGCTTTCTTT.

The chain recombines TRBV18 with TRBJ1-2; 12 bases fit TRBD1. Germline V gene sequence: CDR1 KGHSH, CDR2 LQKENI. Germline trimming cut 2 bases from V and 0 bases from J; bases unmatched to any gene: 7. The CDR3 has 18 amino acids. CDR3 sequence (DNA): TGTGCCAGCTCACCATATGCGGGACAGGGGGCGGCTAACTATGGCTACACCTTC. Translated: CASSPYAGQGAANYGYTF.

The chain couples TRBV21-1 to TRBJ2-5; the tabulated D call, TRBD1, remains unverified against the DNA. TRBV21-1 is tagged as a pseudogene. The CDR3 loop spans 18 amino acids. CDR3 protein: CASSKPTKGGQARETQYF. The CDR3 DNA follows: TGTGCCAGCAGCAAACCCACTAAGGGGGGACAGGCAAGGGAGACCCAGTACTTC.

The chain is built from TRBV6-6 and TRBJ2-5; TRBD1 is a possible D gene (6 bases). The germline V gene encodes CDR1 MNHNY and CDR2 SVGAGI (reference sequence). CDR3 length equals 14 residues. The V and J ends lost 7 bases and 3 bases respectively, with 15 bases between them. The CDR3 sequence: CASTKGQGKETQYF. CDR3 nucleotide sequence: TGTGCCAGCACTAAAGGGCAGGGGAAAGAGACCCAGTACTTC.

The rearrangement links TRBV2 to TRBJ2-7; possibly TRBD1 for D (5 bases). CDR1 SNHLY and CDR2 FYNNEI come from the germline V gene. This CDR3 comprises 15 residues. V shed 1 base and J shed 4 bases, with 14 bases lying between them. The CDR3 spells CASSEGWGDGYEQYF. The CDR3 nucleotides are TGTGCCAGCAGTGAAGGGTGGGGCGATGGATACGAGCAGTACTTC.

In this sample, this clone turned up a few times. CDR3 protein: CASSVGGGRVRADTQYF. In DNA, the CDR3 is TGTGCCAGCAGCGTAGGAGGCGGGAGGGTTAGGGCAGATACGCAGTATTTT. The genes are TRBV9 and TRBJ2-3; 9 bases fit TRBD2. After removal of 0 bases from V and 4 bases from J, the junction contained 9 bases not matched to a gene. Germline assignment: CDR1 SGDLS and CDR2 YYNGEE. The CDR3 contains 17 residues.

This chain joins TRBV19 and TRBJ1-2; TRBD1 aligns across 7 bases. The J segment lost 5 bases and the V segment lost 6 bases, leaving 18 bases of the junction unmatched. Per the germline V gene, CDR1 is LNHDA and CDR2 is SQIVND (reference sequence). The CDR3 totals 17 residues. The CDR3 bases are TGTGCCAGTAGGAATACCTTTAAGACAGGGAACGTTTATGGCTACACCTTC. This sequence encodes CASRNTFKTGNVYGYTF.

This clone was recorded many times. The DNA of the CDR3 is TGTGCCAGCCAGGGCCCCCGATACGAGCAGTACTTC. It translates to CASQGPRYEQYF. J is TRBJ2-7 and V is TRBV19, with TRBD1 as a possible D gene (5 bases). From germline, CDR1 is LNHDA and CDR2 SQIVND (reference sequence). V was clipped by 9 bases and J by 4 bases, with 13 bases between them. The CDR3 extends over 12 amino acids.

This clone has more than one count but fewer than ten. The chain is built from TRBV5-1 and TRBJ2-5; unclear D gene. The germline gives CDR1 SGHRS, CDR2 YFSETQ. The ends were cut back, 4 bases at V and 5 bases at J, with 12 bases in the middle. CDR3 length equals 13 residues. This chain's CDR3 is CASSQDTVETQYF. For the CDR3, the DNA is TGCGCCAGCAGCCAAGACACAGTCGAGACCCAGTACTTC.